The clone carrying this T cell receptor beta chain was picked up many times. Its cognate antigen is unknown. Alongside a J-beta primer mix, a sample-barcoded 5' primer served in a second PCR lasting roughly 7 to 11 cycles. Using its own MiXCR run on the 5' RACE reads, TCRdb lists one record per CDR3 protein. The repertoire includes 1,800,000 or so distinct CDR3 sequences, about two fifths of them detected once, and about 21% sits in the top ten. V was clipped by 3 bases and J by 2 bases; unmatched bases: 7. This CDR3 is 15 amino acids long. The V gene's germline CDR1 is SGHTA and CDR2 FQGNSA. This sample was taken from a study of blood T cells in healthy people across ages. Overall study: About one barcoded beta molecule per two T cells was the capture yield of template switching.

Per-sample yields of isolated PBMCs were at least 6 million. Each sample provided at least 5 micrograms of extracted total RNA. Findings and limits, study-wide: Bulk PBMC profiling left naive and antigen-experienced comparisons inconclusive.

V gene TRBV7-2 combines with J gene TRBJ2-7; 7 nucleotides match TRBD1. Sequenced: blood. The clonotype comes from a human donor in good health. The CDR3 loop is CASSFAGTAPYEQYF. The CDR3 DNA sequence: TGTGCCAGCAGCTTCGCCGGGACAGCCCCCTACGAGCAGTACTTC.